The 15 T cell receptor beta chains reported below all come from one sample, sequenced in a study of vaccination and CD4 T cells after COVID-19. TCRdb processed the PCR reads anew with MiXCR; each CDR3 protein has one entry. This table has 20,000 to 25,000 distinct CDR3 sequences, roughly 56% appearing once. The sample in question was CD4+ T cells from blood, obtained before SARS-CoV-2 vaccination. These receptors originate from a human donor who had recovered from COVID-19.

The chain has TRBV15 and TRBJ2-7; 7 nucleotides align to TRBD2. The germline CDR1 and CDR2 sequences are LNHNV and YYDKDF (reference sequence). This CDR3 region has 17 residues. Trimming at V came to 2 bases and at J to 3 bases, leaving 13 bases not matched to a gene. CDR3 protein: CATSRRPRDGGGYEQYF. DNA for the CDR3: TGTGCCACCAGCAGACGTCCGAGAGATGGGGGGGGCTACGAGCAGTACTTC.

DNA of the CDR3: TGCAGTGCTCTCCCGGGACTAGTAGTTGAAGATACGCAGTATTTT. This translates into CSALPGLVVEDTQYF. This chain links TRBV20-1 with TRBJ2-3; TRBD2 agrees at 8 bases. The germline gives CDR1 DFQATT, CDR2 SNEGSKA (reference sequence). The CDR3 totals 15 residues. Trimming at V came to 5 bases and at J to 5 bases, leaving 12 bases not matched to a gene.

In its sample, this clonotype was seen a few times. The chain couples TRBV15 to TRBJ1-4; D is undetermined. The CDR3 is 11 amino acids. Germline V gene data show CDR1 as LNHNV and CDR2 as YYDKDF (reference sequence). The V end was cut by 0 bases, the J end by 7 bases, with 0 bases between. The CDR3: CATSRDEKLFF. The DNA for the CDR3 is TGTGCCACCAGCAGAGATGAAAAACTGTTTTTT.

V usage is TRBV7-9 and J usage is TRBJ1-1, with TRBD1 matching over 7 bases. Trimming took 1 base from V and 0 from J; bases not matched to a gene: 2. The CDR3 covers 15 residues. The germline gives CDR1 SEHNR, CDR2 FQNEAQ (reference sequence). The CDR3 nucleotides read TGTGCCAGCAGCTTAGAGGGACAGTTGAACACTGAAGCTTTCTTT. It specifies CASSLEGQLNTEAFF.

There are a few counts of this clonotype. The chain joins TRBV6-1 to TRBJ1-2; D gene ambiguous. This CDR3 has 16 amino acids. Per the germline V gene, CDR1 is MNHNS and CDR2 is SASEGT. Trimming left V 3 bases short and J 4 bases short, with 18 bases between. The CDR3 sequence: CASSDSHTVAFYGYTF. CDR3 DNA sequence: TGTGCCAGCAGTGATTCACACACAGTAGCATTCTATGGCTACACCTTC.

This clonotype turned up a few times. The chain employs TRBV28 and TRBJ1-1, with a weak D call TRBD1 (6 bases). This CDR3 contains 14 residues. Germline loops: CDR1 MDHEN, CDR2 SYDVKM. Trimming took off 1 base at V and 5 bases at J, with 11 bases between the two ends. CDR3 sequence (DNA): TGTGCCAGCAGTTTATCGCTACAGGGAACTGAAGCTTTCTTT. Amino acid sequence: CASSLSLQGTEAFF.

This sequence joins TRBV11-3 and TRBJ2-3, with 7 bases fitting TRBD1. The trim removed 5 bases at V and 4 bases at J, leaving 6 bases unmatched. This CDR3 region has 14 residues. Per the germline V gene, CDR1 is SGHNT and CDR2 is YENEEA. CDR3 region: CASSQTGVADTQYF. The CDR3 DNA reads as TGTGCCAGCAGCCAAACAGGGGTGGCAGATACGCAGTATTTT.

This chain joins TRBV7-3 and TRBJ1-2; weak D call: TRBD1 (6 bases). The CDR3 has 13 amino acids. The ends were cut back, 3 bases at V and 8 bases at J, with 13 bases in the middle. CDR1 SGHTA and CDR2 FQGTGA come from the germline V gene. The CDR3 sequence: CASSFRGGDGYTF. The CDR3 bases are TGTGCCAGCAGCTTCAGGGGAGGGGACGGCTACACCTTC.

There are a few counts of this clonotype. The chain joins TRBV10-1 to TRBJ2-5; a weak D match, TRBD1 (6 bases). Germline values: CDR1 WNHNN, CDR2 SYGVQD (reference sequence). The length of the CDR3 is 16 residues. Trimming removed 10 bases at V and 2 bases at J, with 23 bases between. CDR3 sequence (DNA): TGCGCCAACAGGGCCAGAGGAACTAGGGCTCAAGAGACCCAGTACTTC. Its protein is CANRARGTRAQETQYF.

The chain joins TRBV27 to TRBJ1-1; no clear D gene. The V and J ends lost 3 bases and 1 base respectively, with 15 bases between them. CDR1 is MNHEY, CDR2 SMNVEV, per germline (reference sequence). CDR3 size: 16 residues. CDR3 nucleotides: TGTGCCAGCAGTTTCGCCTTCCCCGCCCAGAACACTGAAGCTTTCTTT. Protein product: CASSFAFPAQNTEAFF.

The CDR3 nucleotides read TGTGCCTGGAGGGGCGGCTTAAGCACAGATACGCAGTATTTT. Its protein product is CAWRGGLSTDTQYF. The chain employs TRBV30 and TRBJ2-3, with D hard to call. This CDR3 comprises 14 residues. V lost 3 bases, J lost 0 bases, and 10 bases lay in between. From germline, CDR1 is GTSNPN and CDR2 SVGIG (reference sequence).

The chain uses TRBV20-1 and TRBJ2-7, with D perhaps TRBD2 (5 bases). Trimming cost V 1 base and J 6 bases, with 16 bases left between them. CDR3 size: 14 residues. Germline V CDR1 and CDR2: DFQATT, SNEGSKA (reference sequence). The CDR3 loop is CSARGVGAGREQYF. For the CDR3, the DNA is TGCAGTGCTAGAGGTGTTGGCGCGGGCCGCGAGCAGTACTTC.

The genes are TRBV20-1 and TRBJ1-1; maybe TRBD1 (6 bases). The V end lost 1 base, the J end lost 4 bases, and 16 bases lay between the germline ends. Germline V CDR1 and CDR2: DFQATT, SNEGSKA (reference sequence). The CDR3 extends over 15 amino acids. This chain's CDR3 is CSARGLGGSVTEAFF. DNA of the CDR3: TGCAGTGCTAGAGGTCTTGGGGGCTCGGTCACTGAAGCTTTCTTT.

This clonotype was observed a handful of times. The chain links TRBV6-5 to TRBJ1-2; 7 nucleotides match TRBD1. The junction had 5 bases not matched to a gene; V was cut back by 0 bases and J by 7 bases. CDR1 and CDR2 from the germline V gene are MNHEY and SVGAGI. The CDR3 loop spans 14 amino acids. Here the CDR3 reads CASSYSSTGIGYTF. Here the CDR3 DNA reads TGTGCCAGCAGTTACTCGTCGACAGGGATTGGCTACACCTTC.

Written as DNA, the CDR3 is TGCAGTGCTAGAGGACAGGGAGGGCTAGCGGGAGACCTGGGCGAGCAGTACTTC. Amino acid sequence: CSARGQGGLAGDLGEQYF. This rearrangement joins TRBV20-1 to TRBJ2-7; 10 nucleotides agree with TRBD2. This CDR3 spans 18 amino acids. The junction had 18 bases not matched to a gene; V was cut back by 1 base and J by 6 bases. Germline assignment: CDR1 DFQATT and CDR2 SNEGSKA (reference sequence).